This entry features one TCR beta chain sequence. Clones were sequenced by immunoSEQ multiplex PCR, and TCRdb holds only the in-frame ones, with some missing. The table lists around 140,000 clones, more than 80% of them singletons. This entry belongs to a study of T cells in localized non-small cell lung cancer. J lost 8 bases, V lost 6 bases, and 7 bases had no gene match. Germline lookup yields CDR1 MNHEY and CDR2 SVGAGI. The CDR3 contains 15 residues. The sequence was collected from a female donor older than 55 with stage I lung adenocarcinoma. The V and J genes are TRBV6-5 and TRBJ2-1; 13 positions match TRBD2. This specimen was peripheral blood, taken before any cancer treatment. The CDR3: CASRKTSGGGDEQFF. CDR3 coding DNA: TGTGCCAGCAGAAAAACTAGCGGGGGGGGCGATGAGCAGTTCTTC.